These 21 T cell receptor beta chains were all obtained from the same sample, sequenced in a study of blood T cell repertoires in COVID-19. Produced via immunoSEQ multiplex PCR; TCRdb's table is partial and in-frame only. There are over 150,000 clones in the sample; roughly nine tenths occur only once, and around 0.53% lies in the top ten. Sequencing was done on a sample of peripheral blood. The receptors were sampled from a man in his fifties with acute or convalescent COVID-19.

The CDR3 loop is CASSTTGLSYNEQFF. DNA for the CDR3: TGTGCCAGCAGCACGACGGGACTCTCCTACAATGAGCAGTTCTTC. This chain uses TRBV7-3 with TRBJ2-1; D might be TRBD2 (6 bases). The CDR3 extends over 15 amino acids. Trimming removed 5 bases from V and 0 bases from J, with 11 bases in between. Germline assignment: CDR1 SGHTA and CDR2 FQGTGA.

The chain joins TRBV5-4 to TRBJ2-3; 14 bases align to TRBD2. V dropped 3 bases and J dropped 5; count of bases not matched to a gene: 8. The CDR3 runs 17 residues. The germline V gene has CDR1 SGHNT and CDR2 YYREEE (reference sequence). The chain's CDR3 is CASSSGLAGGMGDTQYF. CDR3 in DNA: TGTGCCAGCAGCTCCGGACTAGCGGGAGGTATGGGAGATACGCAGTATTTT.

The CDR3 loop reads CASLSGGSGRTEAFF. CDR3 coding DNA: TGTGCCAGCTTATCCGGGGGGAGTGGAAGGACTGAAGCTTTCTTT. V is TRBV18 and J is TRBJ1-1, with D possibly being TRBD1 (5 bases). CDR3 length equals 15 residues. The V end was cut by 7 bases, the J end by 5 bases, with 20 bases between. Germline V gene lookup returns CDR1 KGHSH and CDR2 LQKENI.

V is TRBV7-9 and J is TRBJ2-1; TRBD1 matches 9 bases. The CDR3 contains 17 residues. Germline V CDR1 and CDR2: SEHNR, FQNEAQ (reference sequence). J lost 3 bases, V lost 2 bases, and 8 bases had no gene match. For the CDR3, the DNA is TGTGCCAGCAGCTTAAGACAGGGGGACGGGAACTACAATGAGCAGTTCTTC. Residues: CASSLRQGDGNYNEQFF.

This chain connects TRBV10-3 to TRBJ1-1; TRBD1 matches 8 bases. There are 17 residues in the CDR3. Per the germline V gene, CDR1 is ENHRY and CDR2 is SYGVKD. V dropped 4 bases and J dropped 0; count of bases not matched to a gene: 10. CDR3 DNA sequence: TGTGCCATCAGTGTGGGGCAGGGGGCAGGTATGAACACTGAAGCTTTCTTT. This codes for CAISVGQGAGMNTEAFF.

The V and J genes are TRBV29-1 and TRBJ1-4, with 7 bases fitting TRBD1. V was clipped by 6 bases and J by 4 bases; unmatched bases: 8. Germline lookup yields CDR1 SQVTM and CDR2 ANQGSEA. The CDR3 runs to 14 residues. CDR3 amino acids: CSVRRDSNNEKLFF. CDR3 in DNA: TGCAGCGTGCGTCGGGACAGCAATAATGAAAAACTGTTTTTT.

The V call is TRBV7-2, the J call TRBJ1-2; TRBD1 agrees at 8 bases. The CDR3 covers 15 residues. Unmatched junction bases numbered 9, after V lost 5 bases and J lost 4 bases. Germline CDR1 reads SGHTA; CDR2 reads FQGNSA. CDR3 loop: CASSPQTGAAYGYTF. Written as DNA, the CDR3 is TGTGCCAGCAGCCCGCAGACAGGGGCTGCCTATGGCTACACCTTC.

V gene TRBV4-1 combines with J gene TRBJ2-3, with 14 bases identical to TRBD2. The CDR3 consists of 21 residues. The J segment lost 7 bases and the V segment lost 0 bases, leaving 18 bases of the junction unmatched. CDR1 and CDR2 from the germline V gene are MGHRA and YSYEKL. CDR3 sequence reads: CASSQDRFGLAGGEVTHTQYF. CDR3 DNA sequence: TGCGCCAGCAGCCAAGATCGATTCGGACTAGCGGGGGGCGAGGTAACGCATACGCAGTATTTT.

The chain couples TRBV27 to TRBJ1-1; maybe TRBD1 (5 bases). The ends were cut back, 0 bases at V and 1 base at J, with 12 bases in the middle. The CDR3 has 16 residues. The germline gives CDR1 MNHEY, CDR2 SMNVEV (reference sequence). The CDR3 DNA follows: TGTGCCAGCAGTTTATCGGGGGGGGTAGGGAACACTGAAGCTTTCTTT. This encodes CASSLSGGVGNTEAFF.

The rearrangement joins TRBV7-2 to TRBJ1-1, with a possible D match to TRBD1 (6 bases). Trimming took 5 bases from V and 2 from J, leaving 12 bases between them. The CDR3 has 14 residues. The germline CDR1 and CDR2 sequences are SGHTA and FQGNSA. CDR3 DNA sequence: TGTGCCAGCAGCCAACGACAGGTTAACACTGAAGCTTTCTTT. Protein sequence: CASSQRQVNTEAFF.

This chain links TRBV3-1 (or the pseudogene TRBV3-2) with TRBJ1-1; TRBD1 matches 7 bases. The germline gives CDR1 LGHDT, CDR2 YNNKEL (reference sequence). V lost 6 bases to trimming and J lost 6 bases; unmatched junction nucleotides: 7. The length of the CDR3 is 13 residues. In DNA, the CDR3 is TGTGCCAGCAGGCGACAGGGCCTCCCTGAAGCTTTCTTT. As protein: CASRRQGLPEAFF.

The chain recombines TRBV19 with TRBJ2-5; D gene uncertain. The CDR3 loop spans 13 amino acids. CDR1 and CDR2 from the germline V gene are LNHDA and SQIVND (reference sequence). V was pared by 1 base and J by 0 bases, with 3 bases between. The CDR3 DNA reads TGTGCCAGTAGTATAGGGCACCAAGAGACCCAGTACTTC. It specifies CASSIGHQETQYF.

This clone was counted a few times. V is TRBV3-1 (or the pseudogene TRBV3-2) and J is TRBJ2-7, with D perhaps matching TRBD2 (7 bases). CDR3 length: 19 amino acids. V lost 6 bases and J lost 0, with 27 bases in between. Germline CDR1 LGHDT, CDR2 YNNKEL (reference sequence). The CDR3 is CASRQRGGTGHPPSYEQYF. The CDR3 region has the DNA TGTGCCAGCAGGCAAAGGGGGGGGACTGGCCACCCTCCCTCCTACGAGCAGTACTTC.

The CDR3 DNA reads as TGTGCCAGCAGCCCAAGGCAAGAGTCAGGGCAGTTCTTC. Translation: CASSPRQESGQFF. The chain joins TRBV7-2 to TRBJ2-1; D call uncertain. The length of the CDR3 is 13 residues. The germline V gene encodes CDR1 SGHTA and CDR2 FQGNSA. V gave up 5 bases and J gave up 12 bases, with 17 bases separating them.

This sequence joins TRBV30 and TRBJ2-3; 10 bases are shared with TRBD2. This CDR3 spans 15 amino acids. V dropped 0 bases and J dropped 5; count of bases not matched to a gene: 5. Germline lookup yields CDR1 GTSNPN and CDR2 SVGIG (reference sequence). The CDR3 region is CAWSVLAGPGDTQYF. The CDR3 bases are TGTGCCTGGAGTGTACTAGCGGGGCCCGGAGATACGCAGTATTTT.

In its sample, this clone was seen once. V and J are TRBV28 and TRBJ2-7; TRBD1 is a possible D gene (6 bases). The CDR3 totals 13 residues. V was cut by 8 bases and J by 4 bases, with 15 bases left in between. CDR1 and CDR2 (germline): MDHEN, SYDVKM. CDR3 nucleotides: TGTGCCAGCTCAGTCAGGGGCGATTACGAGCAGTACTTC. Translated: CASSVRGDYEQYF. The complete variable domain, with remaining parts taken from reference TRBV28 and TRBJ2-7, reads DVKVTQSSRYLVKRTGEKVFLECVQDMDHENMFWYRQDPGLGLRLIYFSYDVKMKEKGDIPEGYSVSREKKERFSLILESASTNQTSMYLCASSVRGDYEQYFGPGTRLTVT.

This clone was recorded once. The genes are TRBV6-6 and TRBJ2-7, with 9 bases aligning to TRBD1. Germline V CDR1 and CDR2: MNHNY, SVGAGI (reference sequence). With 1 base clipped from V and 6 bases from J, the junction kept 4 bases outside the gene matches. The CDR3 is 14 residues long. DNA for the CDR3: TGTGCCAGCAGTTACTTACAGGGGGCAGGCGAGCAGTACGTC. As protein: CASSYLQGAGEQYV.

To note about this clone: The junction does not match germline at one end; this may be a read error. The J gene is TRBJ2-5, the V gene TRBV14; 7 nucleotides match TRBD1. There are 16 residues in the CDR3. Germline lookup yields CDR1 SGHDN and CDR2 FVKESK. CDR3 in amino acids: CASSQPGTATKETRYF. CDR3 nucleotides: TGTGCCAGCAGCCAACCCGGGACAGCAACAAAAGAGACCCGGTACTTC.

V and J are TRBV5-4 and TRBJ1-3, with no clear D. Germline CDR1 is SGHNT and CDR2 is YYREEE (reference sequence). The CDR3 spans 13 residues. Trimming took off 1 base at V and 0 bases at J, with 2 bases between the two ends. For the CDR3, the DNA is TGTGCCAGCAGCTTGCTCTCTGGAAACACCATATATTTT. It encodes CASSLLSGNTIYF.

V gene TRBV28 combines with J gene TRBJ1-4, with TRBD1 identical over 7 bases. CDR3 length: 15 residues. Germline V lookup: CDR1 MDHEN, CDR2 SYDVKM. V lost 4 bases to trimming and J lost 3 bases; unmatched junction nucleotides: 5. The CDR3 coding sequence is TGTGCCAGCAGTTCCCGACAGGGAGCTAATGAAAAACTGTTTTTT. This translates into CASSSRQGANEKLFF. The full variable domain, with the rest looked up from reference TRBV28 and TRBJ1-4, is DVKVTQSSRYLVKRTGEKVFLECVQDMDHENMFWYRQDPGLGLRLIYFSYDVKMKEKGDIPEGYSVSREKKERFSLILESASTNQTSMYLCASSSRQGANEKLFFGSGTQLSVL.

There are a few counts of this clone. J is TRBJ1-2 and V is TRBV4-3; tentatively, D is TRBD1 (6 bases). The CDR3 contains 14 residues. Germline V CDR1 and CDR2: LGHNA, YSLEER. V lost 3 bases and J 8 bases, leaving 16 bases between the germline ends. Written as DNA, the CDR3 is TGCGCCAGCAGCCACCCTACAGGGCTGGGCGGCTACACCTTC. Encoded protein: CASSHPTGLGGYTF.